This is a list of T cell receptor beta chains from one sample in a study of beta chain features in type 1 diabetes. Using immunoSEQ multiplex PCR, the repertoire was profiled, and TCRdb retains in-frame clones only, with some absent. The table lists 350,000 to 450,000 clones, around 14% of them singletons. The sample consisted of naive CD4+ T cells from blood. These receptors were obtained from a man in his thirties or forties in good health. Both conserved end residues are part of each CDR3. Fields, in order: CDR3 protein, CDR3 DNA, clone size, V gene, J gene, D gene. D genes are given only for firm matches. Size is stated for part of the rows, as once, few or many counts, or as a class when the clone is expanded.

CDR3: CASSLAGNGYTF
DNA: TGTGCCAGCAGCTTGGCAGGGAATGGCTACACCTTC
size: NA
V: TRBV5-4
J: TRBJ1-2
D: NA

CDR3: CASSFTSGGSYEQYF
DNA: TGTGCCAGCAGTTTTACTAGCGGGGGAAGCTACGAGCAGTACTTC
size: NA
V: TRBV5-4
J: TRBJ2-7
D: TRBD2

CDR3: CASSLDSYNEQFF
DNA: TGTGCCAGCAGCCTAGACAGCTACAATGAGCAGTTCTTC
size: few
V: TRBV7-9
J: TRBJ2-1
D: NA

CDR3: CASNPLGEVDNEQFF
DNA: TGTGCCAGCAACCCACTAGGAGAGGTCGACAATGAGCAGTTCTTC
size: many
V: TRBV14
J: TRBJ2-1
D: NA

CDR3: CASSRASTDTQYF
DNA: TGTGCCAGCAGCCGTGCGAGCACAGATACGCAGTATTTT
size: few
V: TRBV7-9
J: TRBJ2-3
D: NA

CDR3: CSVEVGPDSYTF
DNA: TGCAGCGTCGAGGTGGGTCCCGACAGCTACACCTTC
size: NA
V: TRBV29-1
J: TRBJ1-2
D: NA

CDR3: CSVDSGGATDTQYF
DNA: TGCAGCGTTGATAGCGGGGGCGCCACAGATACGCAGTATTTT
size: many
V: TRBV29-1
J: TRBJ2-3
D: TRBD2

CDR3: CASRVAGQNEQFF
DNA: TGCGCCAGCAGGGTAGCGGGGCAAAATGAGCAGTTCTTC
size: NA
V: TRBV5-1
J: TRBJ2-1
D: TRBD2

CDR3: CASSQEWVNHNEQFF
DNA: TGCGCCAGCAGCCAAGAGTGGGTCAACCACAATGAGCAGTTCTTC
size: NA
V: TRBV4-1
J: TRBJ2-1
D: NA

CDR3: CASRAASTDTQYF
DNA: TGTGCCAGCAGGGCAGCTAGCACAGATACGCAGTATTTT
size: NA
V: TRBV2
J: TRBJ2-3
D: NA

CDR3: CASSLVGTFETQYF
DNA: TGTGCCAGCAGCCTCGTCGGGACTTTTGAGACCCAGTACTTC
size: few
V: TRBV7-6
J: TRBJ2-5
D: NA

CDR3: CASSLTGGIINEQFF
DNA: TGTGCCAGCAGCCTAACGGGGGGGATCATCAATGAGCAGTTCTTC
size: few
V: TRBV7-2
J: TRBJ2-1
D: TRBD2

CDR3: CASCRGDTEAFF
DNA: TGTGCCAGTTGCAGGGGAGACACTGAAGCTTTCTTT
size: NA
V: TRBV6-5
J: TRBJ1-1
D: NA

CDR3: CASSPPGQGVYGYTF
DNA: TGTGCCAGCTCACCACCGGGGCAGGGAGTCTATGGCTACACCTTC
size: once
V: TRBV18
J: TRBJ1-2
D: NA

CDR3: CASSRAGEERSYNEQFF
DNA: TGTGCCAGCAGCCGAGCGGGAGAGGAACGGTCCTACAATGAGCAGTTCTTC
size: NA
V: TRBV14
J: TRBJ2-1
D: TRBD2

CDR3: CASSQGTSGLSSTDTQYF
DNA: TGTGCCAGCAGCCAGGGGACTAGCGGACTTTCTAGCACAGATACGCAGTATTTT
size: few
V: TRBV5-4
J: TRBJ2-3
D: TRBD2

CDR3: CASSSTVQNTGELFF
DNA: TGTGCCAGCAGCTCGACGGTTCAGAACACCGGGGAGCTGTTTTTT
size: NA
V: TRBV7-2
J: TRBJ2-2
D: NA

CDR3: CASSIGQGVIPLHF
DNA: TGTGCCAGCAGCATAGGACAGGGAGTGATCCCCCTCCACTTT
size: NA
V: TRBV5-6
J: TRBJ1-6
D: TRBD1

CDR3: CASSETGNSPLHF
DNA: TGTGCCAGCAGCGAGACAGGGAATTCACCCCTCCACTTT
size: NA
V: TRBV7-8
J: TRBJ1-6
D: TRBD1

CDR3: CASSLGWTSRSYNEQFF
DNA: TGTGCCAGCAGCTTAGGGTGGACTAGCCGCTCCTACAATGAGCAGTTCTTC
size: NA
V: TRBV7-2
J: TRBJ2-1
D: TRBD2

CDR3: CASSQGSGEQPQHF
DNA: TGCGCCAGCAGCCAAGGCTCAGGGGAGCAGCCCCAGCATTTT
size: once
V: TRBV4-1
J: TRBJ1-5
D: NA

CDR3: CASSRTGQETQYF
DNA: TGTGCCAGCAGCAGGACGGGCCAAGAGACCCAGTACTTC
size: few
V: TRBV6-5
J: TRBJ2-5
D: NA

CDR3: CASRTLRGSYNEQFF
DNA: TGTGCCAGTAGAACCCTACGGGGGTCCTACAATGAGCAGTTCTTC
size: NA
V: TRBV19
J: TRBJ2-1
D: NA

CDR3: CASSLSLVSGGNEQFF
DNA: TGCGCCAGCAGCCTTTCACTAGTTTCGGGGGGCAATGAGCAGTTCTTC
size: few
V: TRBV4-1
J: TRBJ2-1
D: TRBD2